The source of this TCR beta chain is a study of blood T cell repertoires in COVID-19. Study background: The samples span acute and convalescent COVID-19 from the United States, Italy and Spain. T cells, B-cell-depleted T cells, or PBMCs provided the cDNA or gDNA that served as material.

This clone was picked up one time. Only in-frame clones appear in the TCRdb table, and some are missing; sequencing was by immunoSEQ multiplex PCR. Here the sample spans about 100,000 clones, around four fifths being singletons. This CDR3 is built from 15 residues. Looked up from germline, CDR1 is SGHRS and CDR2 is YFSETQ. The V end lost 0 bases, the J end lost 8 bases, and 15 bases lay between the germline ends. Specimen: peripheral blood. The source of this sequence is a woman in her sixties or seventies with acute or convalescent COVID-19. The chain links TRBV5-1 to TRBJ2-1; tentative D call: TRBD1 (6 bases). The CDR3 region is CASSLELGQKHEQFF. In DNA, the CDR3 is TGCGCCAGCAGCTTGGAACTAGGACAGAAACATGAGCAGTTCTTC.